These T cell receptor beta chains were read from a single sample in a study of vaccination and CD4 T cells after COVID-19. These receptors have no identified antigens. TCRdb reprocessed the PCR reads via MiXCR and lists one record per CDR3 protein. The data hold 20,000 to 25,000 distinct CDR3 sequences, with 67% observed a single time. The sample in question was CD4+ T cells from blood, cultured in vitro, obtained after SARS-CoV-2 vaccination. These receptors were taken from a human donor who received a COVID-19 vaccine. The CDR3 runs from the conserved cysteine through the conserved F or W. The order of the fields is J gene, clone size, D gene, V gene, CDR3 protein, CDR3 DNA. D genes are given only for firm matches. The size entry is marked missing in some rows and otherwise reads once, few, many or a size class.

>TRBJ2-2|once|-|TRBV4-1
CASSQPGLRMAGELFF
TGCGCCAGCAGCCAACCGGGACTCCGGATGGCCGGGGAGCTGTTTTTT
>TRBJ1-2|few|TRBD1|TRBV2
CASRQDRGLNYGYTF
TGTGCCAGCAGGCAAGACAGGGGGCTAAACTATGGCTACACCTTC
>TRBJ2-5|-|-|TRBV7-9
CASSTPQETQYF
TGTGCCAGCAGCACCCCTCAAGAGACCCAGTACTTC
>TRBJ1-6|-|-|TRBV6-5
CASSYSAGDANNSPLHF
TGTGCCAGCAGTTACTCGGCGGGGGACGCCAATAATTCACCCCTCCACTTT
>TRBJ2-2|-|TRBD2|TRBV12-3/TRBV12-4
CASSPRLAATNTGELFF
TGTGCCAGCAGTCCCCGACTAGCGGCTACGAACACCGGGGAGCTGTTTTTT
>TRBJ1-2|few|TRBD1|TRBV2
CASSESLWTGGYYGYTF
TGTGCCAGCAGTGAATCTTTATGGACAGGCGGTTACTATGGCTACACCTTC
>TRBJ2-3|-|-|TRBV6-1
CASRHTSRSTDTQYF
TGTGCCAGCAGGCACACTAGCAGAAGCACAGATACGCAGTATTTT
>TRBJ1-1|-|-|TRBV2
CASSLTGRGTEAFF
TGTGCCAGCAGCTTGACAGGAAGGGGCACTGAAGCTTTCTTT
>TRBJ2-3|-|TRBD2|TRBV19
CASSIVGSGGVGDTQYF
TGTGCCAGTAGTATAGTTGGTAGCGGGGGGGTCGGAGATACGCAGTATTTT
>TRBJ2-3|-|-|TRBV5-1
CASSLVGGSDTQYF
TGCGCCAGCAGCTTGGTGGGGGGCTCAGATACGCAGTATTTT
>TRBJ1-2|-|-|TRBV7-8
CASSLRTALGGYTF
TGTGCCAGCAGCTTGAGAACCGCGTTGGGTGGCTACACCTTC
>TRBJ1-5|-|-|TRBV24-1
CATSDRVVRQPQHF
TGTGCCACCAGTGATCGGGTAGTCAGACAGCCCCAGCATTTT
>TRBJ2-2|once|TRBD2|TRBV5-4
CASSLTSGGETGELFF
TGTGCCAGCAGCCTCACTAGCGGGGGGGAGACCGGGGAGCTGTTTTTT
>TRBJ2-1|-|TRBD2|TRBV2
CASSLRRGSSYNEQFF
TGTGCCAGCAGCTTAAGGCGGGGGAGCTCCTACAATGAGCAGTTCTTC
>TRBJ1-2|-|-|TRBV2
CASKKARRTEQNNYGYTF
TGTGCCAGCAAAAAGGCCCGGAGGACAGAGCAGAATAACTATGGCTACACCTTC
>TRBJ2-1|-|-|TRBV27
CASSFTGLGNEQFF
TGTGCCAGCAGTTTCACAGGGTTAGGGAATGAGCAGTTCTTC
>TRBJ2-7|-|TRBD2|TRBV4-2
CASSQDRLGLAGEIGEQYF
TGTGCCAGCAGCCAAGACAGGTTGGGACTAGCGGGGGAAATAGGGGAGCAGTACTTC
>TRBJ2-7|-|TRBD1|TRBV10-1
CASSDRTGETVEQYF
TGCGCCAGCAGTGACCGGACAGGGGAAACGGTCGAGCAGTACTTC
>TRBJ1-1|-|-|TRBV20-1
CSAKRNLGEAFF
TGCAGTGCCAAGCGAAACCTGGGGGAAGCTTTCTTT
>TRBJ2-4|-|TRBD1|TRBV7-2
CASRPAGTGGTLAKNIQYF
TGTGCCAGCAGACCCGCCGGGACAGGGGGGACACTAGCCAAAAACATTCAGTACTTC
>TRBJ2-3|-|-|TRBV24-1
CATSDFGTDTQYF
TGTGCCACCAGTGATTTCGGCACAGATACGCAGTATTTT
>TRBJ1-5|-|TRBD1|TRBV27
CASSPQGPNQPQHF
TGTGCCAGCAGTCCACAGGGGCCTAATCAGCCCCAGCATTTT
>TRBJ1-2|-|-|TRBV20-1
CSAIGRLWGYTF
TGCAGTGCTATAGGACGCCTGTGGGGCTACACCTTC
>TRBJ1-2|-|TRBD1|TRBV6-1
CASGESGTGGGGYTF
TGTGCCAGCGGTGAAAGTGGGACAGGGGGGGGAGGCTACACCTTC
>TRBJ2-7|once|-|TRBV2
CASKVSISYEQYF
TGTGCCAGCAAGGTATCCATTTCCTACGAGCAGTACTTC
>TRBJ1-4|-|-|TRBV6-1
CASSGGLGTNEKLFF
TGTGCCAGCAGTGGGGGATTGGGGACTAATGAAAAACTGTTTTTT
>TRBJ1-2|-|TRBD1|TRBV27
CASSQQGARGYGYTF
TGTGCCAGCAGCCAACAGGGGGCGCGTGGCTATGGCTACACCTTC
>TRBJ2-1|-|TRBD1|TRBV19
CASGRGQGYNEQFF
TGTGCCAGTGGCAGGGGGCAGGGGTACAATGAGCAGTTCTTC
>TRBJ2-7|once|-|TRBV19
CASSIFSDSVYEQYF
TGTGCCAGTAGTATTTTCAGTGACAGCGTCTACGAGCAGTACTTC
>TRBJ2-7|-|-|TRBV20-1
CSARDSRLAISSYEQYF
TGCAGTGCTAGAGATAGTAGGCTAGCGATTAGCTCCTACGAGCAGTACTTC
>TRBJ1-1|once|-|TRBV7-8
CASSGQFMNTEAFF
TGTGCCAGCAGTGGACAGTTCATGAACACTGAAGCTTTCTTT
>TRBJ2-5|-|-|TRBV7-9
CASSLRASQETQYF
TGTGCCAGCAGCTTACGGGCTAGCCAAGAGACCCAGTACTTC
>TRBJ1-2|-|TRBD1|TRBV6-1
CASRASDRGAYGYTF
TGTGCCAGCAGAGCATCAGACAGGGGGGCCTATGGCTACACCTTC
>TRBJ2-7|few|TRBD1|TRBV10-3
CAIRQPGQASYEQYF
TGTGCCATCAGGCAACCGGGACAGGCTAGCTACGAGCAGTACTTC
>TRBJ2-5|-|TRBD2|TRBV19
CASSASRGAGQETQYF
TGTGCCAGTAGTGCCTCGCGGGGGGCTGGTCAAGAGACCCAGTACTTC
>TRBJ2-1|-|-|TRBV12-2
CASRLDAAFNEQFF
TGTGCAAGTCGCTTAGATGCGGCTTTCAATGAGCAGTTCTTC
>TRBJ2-1|-|-|TRBV19
CASRRGRVNEQFF
TGTGCCAGTCGCCGTGGGCGGGTCAATGAGCAGTTCTTC
>TRBJ2-3|-|-|TRBV7-2
CASSRKSGVGTDTQYF
TGTGCCAGCAGCCGTAAGAGCGGCGTGGGCACAGATACGCAGTATTTT
>TRBJ2-2|few|-|TRBV19
CASRVGKGNTGELFF
TGTGCCAGTAGGGTAGGGAAGGGGAACACCGGGGAGCTGTTTTTT
>TRBJ2-3|-|TRBD2|TRBV20-1
CSALRGGLTSTDTQYF
TGCAGTGCCCTTCGGGGGGGCCTTACTAGCACAGATACGCAGTATTTT
>TRBJ1-2|-|-|TRBV6-1
CASSGIPAGDYGYTF
TGTGCCAGCAGTGGAATCCCGGCAGGGGACTATGGCTACACCTTC
>TRBJ2-3|-|TRBD2|TRBV20-1
CSATWTSGAVDTQYF
TGCAGTGCTACGTGGACTAGCGGGGCTGTAGATACGCAGTATTTT
>TRBJ1-6|once|-|TRBV10-3
CAIRGQYPNSPLHF
TGTGCCATCAGAGGGCAGTATCCTAATTCACCCCTCCACTTT
>TRBJ1-2|-|TRBD1|TRBV7-9
CASSPAAPMPGDSKWNGYTF
TGTGCCAGCAGTCCTGCAGCACCCATGCCGGGGGACAGTAAGTGGAATGGCTACACCTTC
>TRBJ2-3|once|TRBD2|TRBV15
CATSRPAGGVLATDTQYF
TGTGCCACCAGCAGACCAGCGGGGGGGGTTTTAGCGACAGATACGCAGTATTTT
>TRBJ1-5|-|-|TRBV10-3
CAINPDFNQPQHF
TGTGCCATCAACCCGGATTTCAATCAGCCCCAGCATTTT
>TRBJ2-7|-|-|TRBV21-1
CASTCLNGPYEQYF
TGTGCCAGCACCTGCTTGAACGGCCCCTACGAGCAGTACTTC
>TRBJ2-7|-|TRBD1|TRBV6-1
CASSAGGQLYEQYF
TGTGCCAGCAGTGCTGGGGGACAGCTATACGAGCAGTACTTC
>TRBJ1-1|-|-|TRBV20-1
CSAVGGDTEAFF
TGCAGTGCCGTCGGAGGGGACACTGAAGCTTTCTTT
>TRBJ1-5|few|-|TRBV5-1
CASSLAGNSNQPQHF
TGCGCCAGCAGCTTGGCGGGGAATAGCAATCAGCCCCAGCATTTT
>TRBJ2-3|-|TRBD2|TRBV20-1
CSASGRLAGSTDTQYF
TGCAGTGCTAGTGGTCGGCTAGCGGGGAGCACAGATACGCAGTATTTT
>TRBJ2-3|-|-|TRBV7-6
CASSLDPGSTDTQYF
TGTGCCAGCAGCTTAGACCCGGGGAGTACAGATACGCAGTATTTT
>TRBJ1-2|-|TRBD1|TRBV7-2
CASTQGARSYGYTF
TGTGCCAGCACCCAGGGGGCGCGGAGCTATGGCTACACCTTC
>TRBJ1-2|-|-|TRBV12-3/TRBV12-4
CASSLTRRGVDGYTF
TGTGCCAGCAGTTTAACCCGGAGGGGCGTGGATGGCTACACCTTC
>TRBJ2-5|-|TRBD1|TRBV10-3
CAISGTGSETQYF
TGTGCCATCAGTGGGACAGGGAGTGAGACCCAGTACTTC
>TRBJ2-3|-|-|TRBV5-4
CASSDELGTDTQYF
TGTGCCAGCAGCGACGAACTAGGCACAGATACGCAGTATTTT
>TRBJ1-1|-|TRBD1|TRBV12-3/TRBV12-4
CASSNSNRGTEAFF
TGTGCCAGCAGTAATTCTAACAGGGGCACTGAAGCTTTCTTT